This entry lists 2 T cell receptor beta chains sequenced from one sample in a study of Ad26.COV2.S vaccination and SARS-CoV-2 variants. Noted treatment: some 20 received Ad26.COV2.S at low or high dose, single or two shots; about 5 received placebo; per-sample allocation not given. Samples were taken on day 63 after the first vaccine or placebo injection. Here immunoSEQ multiplex PCR was the method, and the copy in TCRdb shows in-frame clones only, minus some. Among about 320,000 clones listed, roughly 90% were seen once. The source material was peripheral blood, sampled in a trial of Ad26.COV2.S vaccine versus placebo. Source of these receptors: a person aged 18-60 years who received the Ad26.COV2.S COVID-19 vaccine or a placebo.

This clone was observed a few times. This rearrangement joins TRBV18 to TRBJ2-7; 10 positions match TRBD1. From germline, CDR1 is KGHSH and CDR2 LQKENI. Germline trimming cut 5 bases from V and 5 bases from J; bases unmatched to any gene: 3. The CDR3 covers 13 residues. In DNA, the CDR3 is TGTGCCAGCTCATTCGGGACAGGGGACGAGCAGTACTTC. Its translation is CASSFGTGDEQYF.

This clone was observed once. V is TRBV4-3 and J is TRBJ1-2, with 12 bases fitting TRBD1. Per the germline V gene, CDR1 is LGHNA and CDR2 is YSLEER. V trimming: 3 bases; J trimming: 4 bases; junction bases outside the gene matches: 3. The CDR3 has 15 residues. CDR3 region: CASSHGTGGAYGYTF. CDR3 nucleotides: TGCGCCAGCAGCCACGGGACAGGGGGCGCCTATGGCTACACCTTC.